This record concerns one TCR beta chain sequence. Its antigen is undetermined. The sample is drawn from a study of T cells in Graves' hyperthyroidism and ophthalmopathy. The wider study: Any treatment followed the collection of peripheral blood at initial diagnosis.

The V and J ends lost 2 bases and 2 bases respectively, with 13 bases between them. Germline V gene lookup returns CDR1 MNHEY and CDR2 SMNVEV (reference sequence). This CDR3 is 15 amino acids long. Amplification targeted TCR beta CDR3 regions from RNA transcripts. The study used the HTBI primer set for a first-round RT-PCR of the TCR CDR3. Each CDR3 protein is one row after TCRdb ran MiXCR on the multiplex PCR reads. The table includes hundreds of thousands of distinct CDR3 sequences, 30% to 40% detected once. Overall study results and limits: Before onset, by a median of approximately 5.9 months, the model predicted ophthalmopathy.

The TCR comes from a woman between 35 and 50 years old with Graves' hyperthyroidism. The specimen was blood. The V and J genes are TRBV27 and TRBJ2-7; D may be TRBD1 (5 bases). In DNA, the CDR3 is TGTGCCAGCAGTTTACTTGCAGGGTTACCCTACGAGCAGTACTTC. It specifies CASSLLAGLPYEQYF.